A selection of T cell receptor beta chains follows, all from one sample in a study of blood T cell repertoires in COVID-19. Measured with immunoSEQ multiplex PCR; TCRdb has only the in-frame clones, and not every one. The sample contains around 390,000 clones, roughly 89% of which appear only once. Sequenced sample: PBMCs or T cells enriched from blood (not recorded which). Receptor source: a woman in her fifties or sixties who had recovered from COVID-19. Both conserved end residues are part of each CDR3. Each record gives: J gene, clone size, D gene, V gene, CDR3 protein. A D gene is named only where the DNA matches it firmly. Rows give clone size only sometimes, using once, few, many, or a class for an expanded clone.

>TRBJ2-3|.|.|TRBV5-1
CASSVVGGSTDTQYF
>TRBJ2-5|.|TRBD2|TRBV9
CASSVVAGGSETQYF
>TRBJ2-2|.|.|TRBV6-1
CASSERVGGTGELFF
>TRBJ1-6|once|TRBD1|TRBV6-5
CASSKDRVSPPLHF
>TRBJ1-1|.|.|TRBV28
CASSSGVTAAFF
>TRBJ1-1|few|TRBD1|TRBV6-5
CASRYGTGGIAFF
>TRBJ1-1|.|.|TRBV5-1
CASSLTRDTEAFF
>TRBJ2-1|.|TRBD2|TRBV7-9
CASSLVSGGAFNEQFF
>TRBJ1-2|.|.|TRBV23-1
CASINRDWWGYTF
>TRBJ1-1|.|.|TRBV21-1
CASKNRVTEAFF
>TRBJ2-4|.|TRBD1|TRBV10-3
CAISGQGYIQYF
>TRBJ2-1|.|.|TRBV7-6
CASSWEGGDNEQFF
>TRBJ1-1|.|.|TRBV6-6
CASSQINTEAFF
>TRBJ1-2|.|TRBD1|TRBV28
CASSLQLPGQTNYGYTF
>TRBJ1-2|.|.|TRBV11-2
CASSLTPSGQLPYGYTF
>TRBJ1-1|.|.|TRBV13
CASSDSSTAYMNTEAFF
>TRBJ2-1|.|TRBD2|TRBV3-1/TRBV3-2
CASSQGRTSGHNEQFF
>TRBJ1-2|.|.|TRBV11-1
CASSLRDSRTYGYTF
>TRBJ1-3|.|.|TRBV3-1/TRBV3-2
CASSAGLSGNTIYF
>TRBJ1-5|.|TRBD1|TRBV28
CASSFGTGKVSQPQHF
>TRBJ1-2|.|.|TRBV28
CASSLRINYGYTF
>TRBJ2-3|.|.|TRBV3-1/TRBV3-2
CASSQDFGYVTDTQYF
>TRBJ2-3|.|.|TRBV12-3/TRBV12-4
CASSSSRDTQYF
>TRBJ2-7|once|TRBD1|TRBV19
CASSITGQGGYEQYF
>TRBJ2-3|.|.|TRBV30
CAWSVGEVTQYF
>TRBJ1-2|.|.|TRBV19
CASSIFRVEGYTF
>TRBJ1-6|.|.|TRBV5-1
CASSLYETENSPLHF
>TRBJ2-1|few|TRBD2|TRBV6-5
CASSYSTSGANEQFF
>TRBJ2-5|.|.|TRBV28
CASKRGGIQETQYF
>TRBJ2-5|.|.|TRBV12-3/TRBV12-4
CASSEGLQETQYF
>TRBJ1-1|.|.|TRBV29-1
CSVGSPNTEAFF
>TRBJ1-4|.|.|TRBV2
CASSETVPAKTGKLFF
>TRBJ1-2|.|.|TRBV6-5
CASSPTEEGTAGYTF
>TRBJ1-3|few|.|TRBV6-5
CATSYSGNTIYF
>TRBJ1-5|once|TRBD1|TRBV6-2/TRBV6-3
CASSLGQGRQPQHF
>TRBJ1-2|.|TRBD1|TRBV6-5
CASTRTGDYGYTF
>TRBJ1-6|.|.|TRBV5-4
CASSLLGENSPLHF
>TRBJ2-2|.|TRBD2|TRBV20-1
CSASSGGDSGELFF
>TRBJ2-1|.|.|TRBV11-3
CASSPDSSYNEQFF
>TRBJ1-6|.|TRBD1|TRBV2
CASIKGAYNSPLHF
>TRBJ1-1|.|.|TRBV7-9
CASSLARNTEAFF
>TRBJ1-5|.|TRBD1|TRBV30
CAWSPGQVLGNQPQHF
>TRBJ1-6|.|.|TRBV7-9
CASGGNGPSSYNSPLHF
>TRBJ2-1|.|TRBD2|TRBV4-1
CASSQEMASGGYNEQFF